These T cell receptor beta chains were read from a single sample in a study of blood T cell repertoires in COVID-19. Produced via immunoSEQ multiplex PCR; TCRdb's table is partial and in-frame only. The repertoire holds 180,000 or so clones, 80% seen once, with about 15% in the top ten. The specimen was PBMCs or T cells enriched from blood (not recorded which). The receptors come from a man aged 55 to 70 who had been exposed to COVID-19. CDR3s include the opening cysteine and the closing phenylalanine or tryptophan. D genes are given only for firm matches. Rows give clone size only sometimes, using once, few, many, or a class for an expanded clone.

J gene: TRBJ1-1
V gene: TRBV5-4
D gene: NA
clone size: NA
CDR3 protein: CASSTGTSFTEAFF
CDR3 DNA: TGTGCCAGCAGCACCGGGACATCTTTCACTGAAGCTTTCTTT

J gene: TRBJ1-4
V gene: TRBV19
D gene: NA
clone size: many
CDR3 protein: CASSGAGAREKLFF
CDR3 DNA: TGTGCCAGTAGTGGAGCGGGGGCGCGAGAAAAACTGTTTTTT

J gene: TRBJ2-7
V gene: TRBV5-1
D gene: NA
clone size: NA
CDR3 protein: CASSFELSYEQYF
CDR3 DNA: TGCGCCAGCAGCTTTGAGCTCTCCTACGAGCAGTACTTC

J gene: TRBJ1-2
V gene: TRBV29-1
D gene: TRBD1
clone size: NA
CDR3 protein: CSVARPGGIGYTF
CDR3 DNA: TGCAGCGTTGCAAGGCCAGGGGGCATTGGCTACACCTTC

J gene: TRBJ1-1
V gene: TRBV6-4
D gene: TRBD1
clone size: NA
CDR3 protein: CATRTGSTEAFF
CDR3 DNA: TGTGCCACCCGGACAGGTTCCACTGAAGCTTTCTTT

J gene: TRBJ2-3
V gene: TRBV9
D gene: TRBD2
clone size: NA
CDR3 protein: CASSGMASGRSGTDTQYF
CDR3 DNA: TGTGCCAGCAGCGGGATGGCTAGCGGGAGGTCTGGCACAGATACGCAGTATTTT

J gene: TRBJ2-1
V gene: TRBV9
D gene: TRBD2
clone size: NA
CDR3 protein: CASSAGTSVYNEQFF
CDR3 DNA: TGTGCCAGCAGCGCCGGGACTAGCGTCTACAATGAGCAGTTCTTC

J gene: TRBJ2-1
V gene: TRBV12-2
D gene: NA
clone size: NA
CDR3 protein: CASRLGGRLCDEQFF
CDR3 DNA: TGTGCAAGTCGCTTAGGAGGTCGCTTGTGCGATGAGCAGTTCTTC

J gene: TRBJ2-5
V gene: TRBV7-2
D gene: TRBD2
clone size: few
CDR3 protein: CASSRSPPGLAGGETQYF
CDR3 DNA: TGTGCCAGCAGCAGAAGTCCCCCAGGACTAGCGGGAGGAGAGACCCAGTACTTC

J gene: TRBJ1-1
V gene: TRBV4-1
D gene: NA
clone size: NA
CDR3 protein: CASSQGGLNTEAFF
CDR3 DNA: TGCGCCAGCAGCCAAGGAGGGTTGAACACTGAAGCTTTCTTT

J gene: TRBJ1-6
V gene: TRBV2
D gene: TRBD1
clone size: few
CDR3 protein: CASRGGQGAGSPLHF
CDR3 DNA: TGTGCCAGCAGAGGGGGACAGGGGGCGGGTTCACCCCTCCACTTT

J gene: TRBJ1-6
V gene: TRBV5-8
D gene: NA
clone size: few
CDR3 protein: CASSLGINRGVFNSPLHF
CDR3 DNA: TGTGCCAGCAGCTTGGGAATAAACCGGGGGGTCTTTAATTCACCCCTCCACTTT

J gene: TRBJ2-3
V gene: TRBV28
D gene: NA
clone size: few
CDR3 protein: CASSLEHPDTQYF
CDR3 DNA: TGTGCCAGCAGTTTAGAACACCCAGATACGCAGTATTTT

J gene: TRBJ2-1
V gene: TRBV5-1
D gene: NA
clone size: NA
CDR3 protein: CASSSTDKSSYNEQFF
CDR3 DNA: TGCGCCAGCAGCTCAACGGACAAGAGCTCCTACAATGAGCAGTTCTTC

J gene: TRBJ2-1
V gene: TRBV6-5
D gene: TRBD2
clone size: NA
CDR3 protein: CASRGTSGIGEQFF
CDR3 DNA: TGTGCCAGCAGGGGGACTAGCGGGATAGGTGAGCAGTTCTTC

J gene: TRBJ1-5
V gene: TRBV28
D gene: TRBD1
clone size: NA
CDR3 protein: CASSDRAGTGGNQPQHF
CDR3 DNA: TGTGCCAGCAGTGATAGAGCTGGGACAGGGGGGAATCAGCCCCAGCATTTT

J gene: TRBJ2-1
V gene: TRBV5-1
D gene: TRBD2
clone size: once
CDR3 protein: CASGTRGGPNEQFF
CDR3 DNA: TGCGCCAGCGGGACCCGGGGGGGGCCGAATGAGCAGTTCTTC

J gene: TRBJ1-1
V gene: TRBV9
D gene: NA
clone size: NA
CDR3 protein: CASSGGNTEAFF
CDR3 DNA: TGTGCCAGCAGTGGGGGCAACACTGAAGCTTTCTTT

J gene: TRBJ1-4
V gene: TRBV6-5
D gene: TRBD1
clone size: NA
CDR3 protein: CASRQTGGREKLFF
CDR3 DNA: TGTGCCAGCAGGCAGACAGGGGGCAGGGAAAAACTGTTTTTT

J gene: TRBJ2-3
V gene: TRBV4-2
D gene: NA
clone size: NA
CDR3 protein: CASSQEEDTQYF
CDR3 DNA: TGTGCCAGCAGCCAAGAAGAGGATACGCAGTATTTT

J gene: TRBJ1-2
V gene: TRBV28
D gene: NA
clone size: NA
CDR3 protein: CASSLLRANGYTF
CDR3 DNA: TGTGCCAGCAGTTTATTGAGGGCGAACGGCTACACCTTC

J gene: TRBJ2-3
V gene: TRBV7-2
D gene: NA
clone size: once
CDR3 protein: CASSRLVPTRGFSDTQYF
CDR3 DNA: TGTGCCAGCAGCCGCCTGGTCCCGACTAGGGGATTCTCAGATACGCAGTATTTT

J gene: TRBJ2-7
V gene: TRBV7-6
D gene: NA
clone size: NA
CDR3 protein: CASSLLSGGRYEQYF
CDR3 DNA: TGTGCCAGCAGCTTATTATCTGGGGGCCGCTACGAGCAGTACTTC

J gene: TRBJ1-4
V gene: TRBV4-1
D gene: NA
clone size: NA
CDR3 protein: CASSRGLGEKLFF
CDR3 DNA: TGCGCCAGCAGCCGGGGACTGGGGGAAAAACTGTTTTTT

J gene: TRBJ1-2
V gene: TRBV11-2
D gene: NA
clone size: NA
CDR3 protein: CASSSEGDGYTF
CDR3 DNA: TGTGCCAGCAGCTCCGAGGGCGATGGCTACACCTTC